These 23 T cell receptor beta chains were all obtained from the same sample, sequenced in a study of identical twins. TCRdb re-called the 5' RACE reads through MiXCR, storing one row per CDR3 protein. The sample has 500,000 or so distinct CDR3 sequences, about 20% seen once. A further study also used this sample, focusing on T cells expressing NK-cell markers.

The sample comprised CD4+ T cells sorted from blood. These receptors were obtained from a woman aged 18-29 years in good health.

This clonotype was seen only a few times. The chain joins TRBV10-3 to TRBJ1-1; TRBD1 matches at 8 bases. V shed 6 bases and J 7 bases; nucleotides not matched to a gene: 7. This CDR3 is 13 amino acids long. CDR1 and CDR2 from the germline V gene are ENHRY and SYGVKD. The CDR3 coding sequence is TGTGCCATCAGGGGCGGACAGGGTTTTGAAGCTTTCTTT. It codes for CAIRGGQGFEAFF.

This chain links TRBV6-4 with TRBJ1-1; D is possibly TRBD1 (5 bases). Germline assignment: CDR1 MRHNA and CDR2 SNTAGT. V shed 8 bases and J shed 4 bases, with 23 bases lying between them. This CDR3 spans 16 amino acids. DNA of the CDR3: TGTGCCAGCCCCCCGCGGGGAATAAAAGGGGTCACTGAAGCTTTCTTT. Protein: CASPPRGIKGVTEAFF.

The rearrangement joins TRBV20-1 to TRBJ2-7, with D tentatively TRBD1 or TRBD2 (6 bases each). With 3 bases removed from V and 4 bases from J, the gap between germline ends came to 13 bases. From germline, CDR1 is DFQATT and CDR2 SNEGSKA (reference sequence). This CDR3 contains 13 residues. DNA for the CDR3: TGCAGTGCTAGGATCGGGGGCCGGTACGAGCAGTACTTC. Amino acid sequence: CSARIGGRYEQYF.

The chain links TRBV25-1 to TRBJ1-3; TRBD1 agrees at 8 bases. The CDR3 length is 15 residues. V lost 4 bases, J lost 9 bases, and 11 bases stayed unmatched. Germline V gene sequence: CDR1 MGHDK, CDR2 SYGVNS. CDR3 sequence: CASSASGTGLGTIYF. The CDR3 nucleotides read TGTGCCAGCAGTGCGTCCGGGACAGGCTTGGGCACCATATATTTT.

This clonotype has at least ten counts. The chain recombines TRBV12-3 or TRBV12-4 with TRBJ2-5, with 11 bases lining up with TRBD2. The junction had 6 bases not matched to a gene; V was cut back by 6 bases and J by 0 bases. The CDR3 runs 16 residues. CDR3 nucleotide sequence: TGTGCCAGCAGCCCGGGACTAGCGGTATACCAAGAGACCCAGTACTTC. Its protein is CASSPGLAVYQETQYF.

This clonotype was counted at least ten times. The rearrangement joins TRBV10-2 to TRBJ2-6; D unclear. The CDR3 covers 15 residues. V dropped 6 bases and J dropped 0 bases, with 9 bases sitting between them. CDR1 and CDR2 from the germline V gene are WSHSY and SAAADI. The CDR3 DNA is TGCGCCAGCAGACCTTTCATCTCTGGGGCCAACGTCCTGACTTTC. This gives the protein CASRPFISGANVLTF.

This clonotype was recorded a few times. CDR3 residues: CAISSGTDGRYEQYF. DNA for the CDR3: TGTGCCATCAGCTCCGGGACGGATGGGAGGTACGAGCAGTACTTC. The rearrangement links TRBV10-3 to TRBJ2-7, with D perhaps matching TRBD2 (6 bases). From germline, CDR1 is ENHRY and CDR2 SYGVKD. This CDR3 spans 15 amino acids. Trimming took off 6 bases at V and 4 bases at J, with 19 bases between the two ends.

This clonotype occurred many times. This chain links TRBV6-1 with TRBJ2-1; 11 bases are shared with TRBD2. The CDR3 runs to 15 residues. V shed 6 bases and J 7 bases; nucleotides not matched to a gene: 8. From germline, CDR1 is MNHNS and CDR2 SASEGT. The CDR3 sequence: CASRVAGGPFNEQFF. CDR3 DNA sequence: TGTGCCAGCAGGGTAGCGGGAGGGCCATTTAATGAGCAGTTCTTC.

The V gene is TRBV20-1, the J gene TRBJ2-1, with D unresolved. This CDR3 region has 11 residues. Germline-derived CDR1 and CDR2 are DFQATT and SNEGSKA (reference sequence). Trimming stripped 4 bases from V and 7 bases from J, with 8 bases between. The CDR3 protein is CSAMGSNEQFF. CDR3 nucleotide sequence: TGCAGTGCTATGGGGTCTAATGAGCAGTTCTTC.

The J gene is TRBJ1-4, the V gene TRBV7-9, with a weak D call TRBD1 (5 bases). Germline CDR1 SEHNR, CDR2 FQNEAQ (reference sequence). The CDR3 extends over 13 amino acids. The ends were cut back, 6 bases at V and 12 bases at J, with 17 bases in the middle. As DNA, the CDR3 is TGTGCCAGCAGAAGGGACGGAGGTGGAGAACTGTTTTTT. Translation: CASRRDGGGELFF.

This clonotype was counted once. V gene TRBV18 combines with J gene TRBJ2-1, with 15 bases aligning to TRBD2. V lost 4 bases to trimming and J lost 7 bases; unmatched junction nucleotides: 5. The CDR3 consists of 16 residues. The germline V gene has CDR1 KGHSH and CDR2 LQKENI. The CDR3 coding sequence is TGTGCCAGCTCACATCCGGGACTAGCGGGAGGAAATGAGCAGTTCTTC. Residues: CASSHPGLAGGNEQFF.

The chain couples TRBV24-1 to TRBJ2-5; 10 bases agree with TRBD2. Per the germline V gene, CDR1 is KGHDR and CDR2 is SFDVKD. CDR3 length equals 15 residues. J lost 5 bases, V lost 3 bases, and 5 bases had no gene match. The CDR3 nucleotides read TGTGCCACCAGTGATGCTAGCGGGAGTGGTGAGACCCAGTACTTC. It encodes CATSDASGSGETQYF.

At least ten counts were recorded for this clonotype. The V gene is TRBV12-3 or TRBV12-4, the J gene TRBJ1-5, with D hard to call. This CDR3 has 14 residues. Trimming took 5 bases from V and 5 from J, leaving 13 bases between them. CDR3 region: CASSLTAWDQPQHF. CDR3 coding DNA: TGTGCCAGCAGTCTCACTGCGTGGGATCAGCCCCAGCATTTT.

The gene calls are TRBV20-1 and TRBJ2-1, with 9 nucleotides matching TRBD2. Germline CDR1 DFQATT, CDR2 SNEGSKA (reference sequence). The CDR3 has 14 amino acids. J lost 7 bases, V lost 4 bases, and 8 bases had no gene match. DNA of the CDR3: TGCAGTGCTATAAAAGCGGGAGGAGGGAATGAGCAGTTCTTC. It translates to CSAIKAGGGNEQFF.

The table lists this clonotype with a few counts. This chain connects TRBV5-1 to TRBJ2-1; 8 positions agree with TRBD1. The germline CDR1 and CDR2 sequences are SGHRS and YFSETQ. CDR3 length: 15 amino acids. V lost 4 bases and J lost 7; bases outside the gene matches: 10. CDR3 nucleotide sequence: TGCGCCAGCAGCCCGCTGACAGGGGTCTTGAATGAGCAGTTCTTC. Its translation is CASSPLTGVLNEQFF.

J is TRBJ2-3 and V is TRBV15; TRBD1 might be the D (5 bases). From germline, CDR1 is LNHNV and CDR2 YYDKDF (reference sequence). CDR3 length: 14 amino acids. Trimming took 8 bases from V and 4 from J, leaving 16 bases between them. Written as DNA, the CDR3 is TGTGCCACCTCTCTAGGGTTGGGGCCAGATACGCAGTATTTT. It codes for CATSLGLGPDTQYF.

This clonotype came up a few times. The V gene is TRBV7-9, the J gene TRBJ1-1; D is possibly TRBD1 (5 bases). The germline CDR1 and CDR2 sequences are SEHNR and FQNEAQ (reference sequence). V lost 4 bases, J lost 3 bases, and 15 bases lay in between. The CDR3 is 15 residues long. The CDR3 spells CASSSLLGLDTEAFF. The CDR3 DNA reads TGTGCCAGCAGCTCGTTATTGGGGCTGGACACTGAAGCTTTCTTT.

The chain recombines TRBV5-1 with TRBJ1-1; 8 nucleotides line up with TRBD1. CDR3 length equals 16 residues. V was pared by 4 bases and J by 0 bases, with 8 bases of the junction left unmatched. Germline lookup yields CDR1 SGHRS and CDR2 YFSETQ. CDR3: CASSPDPTGVNTEAFF. DNA of the CDR3: TGCGCCAGCAGCCCGGACCCGACAGGGGTGAACACTGAAGCTTTCTTT.

This clonotype was seen only a few times. The chain uses TRBV5-1 and TRBJ1-6; no clear D. CDR1 is SGHRS and CDR2 is YFSETQ in the germline V gene. Trimming cost V 4 bases and J 10 bases, with 15 bases left between them. The CDR3 contains 14 residues. The CDR3 coding sequence is TGCGCCAGCAGCACCAGCGGATCTGACTCACCCCTCCACTTT. Translation gives CASSTSGSDSPLHF.

The rearrangement joins TRBV12-3 or TRBV12-4 to TRBJ2-1; 8 nucleotides agree with TRBD2. CDR3 length equals 13 residues. J lost 9 bases, V lost 10 bases, and 11 bases had no gene match. In DNA, the CDR3 is TGTGCCACGGCGGACGGGAGGGTTGGTGAGCAGTTCTTC. Translation: CATADGRVGEQFF.

The chain combines TRBV12-5 with TRBJ2-2; tentatively, D is TRBD1 (6 bases). Between the trimmed V and J ends, which lost 5 bases and 6 bases, there was a span of 13 bases. CDR3 length: 14 residues. CDR1 is LGHNT and CDR2 is FRNRAP in the germline V gene. CDR3 amino acids: CASGQPTGAGELFF. In nucleotides, the CDR3 is TGTGCTAGTGGTCAACCGACAGGCGCCGGGGAGCTGTTTTTT. Filled out from reference TRBV12-5 and TRBJ2-2, the complete variable domain reads DARVTQTPRHKVTEMGQEVTMRCQPILGHNTVFWYRQTMMQGLELLAYFRNRAPLDDSGMPKDRFSAEMPDATLATLKIQPSEPRDSAVYFCASGQPTGAGELFFGEGSRLTVL.

The table lists this clonotype with a few counts. At one end the junction does not follow the germline gene, possibly because of a read error. V usage is TRBV5-8 and J usage is TRBJ2-1, with D hard to call. This CDR3 has 16 amino acids. The germline gives CDR1 SGHTS, CDR2 YDEGEE. CDR3 in DNA: TGTGCCACCAGCTTGTGGTATCGCATATATAACAATGAGCAGTTCTTC. Translated, it gives CATSLWYRIYNNEQFF.

The chain uses TRBV7-2 and TRBJ1-6; no clear D. V was trimmed by 5 bases and J by 14 bases, leaving 16 bases between them. CDR1 and CDR2 (germline): SGHTA, FQGNSA. The CDR3 contains 13 residues. The CDR3 DNA follows: TGTGCCAGCAGCGCCCAACCAACTTCGTCCCTCCACTTT. Translating it yields CASSAQPTSSLHF.